Reported below is one TCR beta chain. This entry belongs to a study of shared clonotypes between healthy human individuals. Here immunoSEQ multiplex PCR was the method, and the copy in TCRdb shows in-frame clones only, minus some. The table lists about half a million clones, over 70% of them singletons. The sequence derives from a woman aged 40 to 50 in good health. Some clones in this sample may be carry-over from other donors' samples. What was sequenced was PBMCs.

As DNA, the CDR3 is TGTGCCTGGAGTGCACTTTGGGACCAGCCCCAGCATTTT. Translation gives CAWSALWDQPQHF. The rearrangement links TRBV30 to TRBJ1-5; possible D gene TRBD1, 5 bases. Per the germline V gene, CDR1 is GTSNPN and CDR2 is SVGIG (reference sequence). There are 13 residues in the CDR3. Trimming left V 1 base short and J 7 bases short, with 11 bases between. Filled out from reference TRBV30 and TRBJ1-5, the complete variable domain reads SQTIHQWPATLVQPVGSPLSLECTVEGTSNPNLYWYRQAAGRGLQLLFYSVGIGQISSEVPQNLSASRPQDRQFILSSKKLLLSDSGFYLCAWSALWDQPQHFGDGTRLSIL.